Given below is one TCR beta chain in context. The antigen is not known. The libraries were made with immunoSEQ version 4 in survey mode. Measured with immunoSEQ multiplex PCR; TCRdb has only the in-frame clones, and not every one. This table has some 41,000 clones, 80% appearing once. CDR1 is SGHTS and CDR2 is YDEGEE in the germline V gene. This CDR3 is built from 19 residues. Trimming stripped 1 base from V and 0 bases from J, with 17 bases between. The sample belongs to a study of persistence of HIV-infected CD4 T cells. Cells were stimulated with CMV-infected fibroblast lysates at 10 ug/mL. CD40L-negative CD69-negative CD45RO-high memory CD4+ T cells were sorted as populations depleted of antigen-responding cells.

The rearrangement links TRBV5-8 to TRBJ1-6, with a possible D match to TRBD1 (5 bases). The receptor was isolated from an adult man with HIV who was CMV-seropositive. Sample: CD4+ T cells sorted from PBMCs after 18-hour stimulation, taken from a patient who received antiretroviral therapy. CDR3 nucleotides: TGTGCCAGCAGCTTGACGCCCACAGGCCTGAGCTCCTATAATTCACCCCTCCACTTT. Translated, it gives CASSLTPTGLSSYNSPLHF.